The 7 T cell receptor beta chains below all came from one sample that was sequenced in a study of blood T cell repertoires in COVID-19. TCRdb keeps only in-frame clones here, not all; method: immunoSEQ multiplex PCR. The sample yields 250,000 to 350,000 clones, 85% seen once. Sample: peripheral blood. These TCRs come from a woman between 45 and 60 years old with active or convalescent COVID-19.

In its sample, this clone was seen once. CDR3 in DNA: TGTGCCAGTAGGGTCGGGGGGGGCCTTATGAACACTGAAGCTTTCTTT. Encoded protein: CASRVGGGLMNTEAFF. V and J are TRBV19 and TRBJ1-1; D is perhaps TRBD1 (6 bases). This CDR3 is built from 16 residues. The V gene's germline CDR1 is LNHDA and CDR2 SQIVND (reference sequence). V was clipped by 6 bases and J by 0 bases, with 17 bases between them.

This sequence joins TRBV19 and TRBJ2-4, with a weak D call TRBD1 (5 bases). CDR1 is LNHDA, CDR2 SQIVND, per germline (reference sequence). This CDR3 has 14 amino acids. Trimming pared 4 bases from V and 0 bases from J, leaving 7 bases between. In DNA form, the CDR3 reads TGTGCCAGTAGTAGGACACTAGCCAAAAACATTCAGTACTTC. This codes for CASSRTLAKNIQYF.

This chain joins TRBV30 and TRBJ1-2, with D unresolved. CDR1 GTSNPN and CDR2 SVGIG come from the germline V gene (reference sequence). This CDR3 contains 14 residues. Trimming cost V 1 base and J 4 bases, with 13 bases left between them. The CDR3 reads CAWSAPQNPYGYTF. CDR3 nucleotides: TGTGCCTGGAGTGCCCCACAGAACCCCTATGGCTACACCTTC.

The chain links TRBV7-8 to TRBJ2-1, with 8 bases lining up with TRBD2. J was trimmed by 9 bases and V by 3 bases; bases with no gene match: 16. CDR1 SGHVS and CDR2 FQNEAQ come from the germline V gene. This CDR3 spans 17 amino acids. CDR3 protein: CASSFLSGSKAMGEQFF. CDR3 in DNA: TGTGCCAGCAGCTTTCTCAGCGGGAGTAAAGCAATGGGTGAGCAGTTCTTC.

The chain carries TRBV4-1 and TRBJ2-1; D remains unclear. CDR1 is MGHRA, CDR2 YSYEKL, per germline. Trimming removed 2 bases from V and 0 bases from J, with 11 bases in between. This CDR3 region has 16 residues. CDR3 region: CASSQLDLTSYNEQFF. CDR3 sequence (DNA): TGCGCCAGCAGCCAATTAGACTTAACCTCCTACAATGAGCAGTTCTTC.

In this sample, this clone turned up a few times. The J gene is TRBJ2-5, the V gene TRBV7-9, with TRBD2 matching 7 bases. Trimming at V came to 3 bases and at J to 5 bases, leaving 9 bases not matched to a gene. Germline loops: CDR1 SEHNR, CDR2 FQNEAQ (reference sequence). This CDR3 region has 15 residues. The CDR3 region is CASSLEGGRGETQYF. The CDR3 bases are TGTGCCAGCAGCTTGGAGGGCGGGAGAGGCGAGACCCAGTACTTC.

The CDR3 loop is CASRGTALTGELFF. The CDR3 DNA reads TGTGCCAGTAGGGGGACAGCCCTCACCGGGGAGCTGTTTTTT. The chain links TRBV19 to TRBJ2-2; the match to TRBD1 covers 7 bases. The germline V gene encodes CDR1 LNHDA and CDR2 SQIVND (reference sequence). There are 14 residues in the CDR3. V was pared by 6 bases and J by 4 bases, with 5 bases of the junction left unmatched.